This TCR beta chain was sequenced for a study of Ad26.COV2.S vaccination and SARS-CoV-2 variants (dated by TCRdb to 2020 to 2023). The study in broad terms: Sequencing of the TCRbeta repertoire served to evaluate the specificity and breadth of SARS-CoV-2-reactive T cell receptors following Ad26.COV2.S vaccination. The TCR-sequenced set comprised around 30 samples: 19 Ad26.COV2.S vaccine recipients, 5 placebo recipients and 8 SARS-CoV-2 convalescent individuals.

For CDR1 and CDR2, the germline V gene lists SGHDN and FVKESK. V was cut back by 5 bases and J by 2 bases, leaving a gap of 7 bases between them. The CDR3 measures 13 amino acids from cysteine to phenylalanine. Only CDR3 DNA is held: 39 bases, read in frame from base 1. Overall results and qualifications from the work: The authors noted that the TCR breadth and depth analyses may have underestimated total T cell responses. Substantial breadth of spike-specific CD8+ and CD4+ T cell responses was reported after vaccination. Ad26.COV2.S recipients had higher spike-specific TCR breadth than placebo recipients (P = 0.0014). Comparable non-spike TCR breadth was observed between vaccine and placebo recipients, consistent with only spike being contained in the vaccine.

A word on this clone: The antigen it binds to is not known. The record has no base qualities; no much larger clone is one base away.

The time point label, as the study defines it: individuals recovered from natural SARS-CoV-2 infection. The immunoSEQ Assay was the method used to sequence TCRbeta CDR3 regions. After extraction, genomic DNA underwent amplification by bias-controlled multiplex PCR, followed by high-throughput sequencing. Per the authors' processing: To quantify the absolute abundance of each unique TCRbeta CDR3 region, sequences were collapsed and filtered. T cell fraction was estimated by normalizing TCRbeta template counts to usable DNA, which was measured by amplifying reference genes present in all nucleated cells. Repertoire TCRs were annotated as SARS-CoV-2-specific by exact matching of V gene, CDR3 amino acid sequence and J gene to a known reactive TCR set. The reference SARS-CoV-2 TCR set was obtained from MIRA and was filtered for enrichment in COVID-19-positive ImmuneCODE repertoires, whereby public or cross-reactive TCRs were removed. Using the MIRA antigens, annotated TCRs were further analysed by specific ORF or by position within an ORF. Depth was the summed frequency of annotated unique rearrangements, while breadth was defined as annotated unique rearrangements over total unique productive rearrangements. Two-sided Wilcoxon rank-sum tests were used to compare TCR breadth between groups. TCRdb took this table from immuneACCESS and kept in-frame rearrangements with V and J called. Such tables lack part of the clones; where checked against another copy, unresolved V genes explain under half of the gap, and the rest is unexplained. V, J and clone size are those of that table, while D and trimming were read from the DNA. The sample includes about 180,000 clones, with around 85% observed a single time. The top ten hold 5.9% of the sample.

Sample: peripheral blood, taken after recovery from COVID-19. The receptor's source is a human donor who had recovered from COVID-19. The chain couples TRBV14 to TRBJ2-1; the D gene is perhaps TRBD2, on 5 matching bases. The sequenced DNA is TGTGCCAGCAGCGAGGGAACCTACAATGAGCAGTTCTTC. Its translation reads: CASSEGTYNEQFF.